Detailed here is one T cell receptor beta chain. What it binds is unknown. These data come from a study of lymphopenia after photon versus proton radiotherapy. Whole-study findings and limits: Relative stability marked proton patients; photon patients lost diversity and naive cells. Larger post-nadir TCR diversity loss correlated inversely with survival in deceased patients. Post-nadir diversity loss with photons came from oligoclonal expansion, particularly CD8+ Temra cells.

Repertoires were generated with immunoSEQ multiplex PCR, while TCRdb's copy carries only in-frame clones and drops some. In the table there are more than 20,000 clones, 84% of which are singletons. This sample comprised peripheral blood, obtained from a patient treated with photon-based radiotherapy. This sequence originates from a man aged 35 to 55 with gastric cancer.

The CDR3 protein is CASSSEGGTQYF. The CDR3 bases are TGTGCCAGCAGCTCCGAGGGTGGTACGCAGTATTTT. This chain uses TRBV7-9 with TRBJ2-3, with D perhaps matching TRBD2 (5 bases). V lost 4 bases and J 8 bases, leaving 10 bases between the germline ends. The CDR3 loop spans 12 amino acids. The germline gives CDR1 SEHNR, CDR2 FQNEAQ (reference sequence). Filled out from reference TRBV7-9 and TRBJ2-3, the complete variable domain reads DTGVSQNPRHKITKRGQNVTFRCDPISEHNRLYWYRQTLGQGPEFLTYFQNEAQLEKSRLLSDRFSAERPKGSFSTLEIQRTEQGDSAMYLCASSSEGGTQYFGPGTRLTVL.